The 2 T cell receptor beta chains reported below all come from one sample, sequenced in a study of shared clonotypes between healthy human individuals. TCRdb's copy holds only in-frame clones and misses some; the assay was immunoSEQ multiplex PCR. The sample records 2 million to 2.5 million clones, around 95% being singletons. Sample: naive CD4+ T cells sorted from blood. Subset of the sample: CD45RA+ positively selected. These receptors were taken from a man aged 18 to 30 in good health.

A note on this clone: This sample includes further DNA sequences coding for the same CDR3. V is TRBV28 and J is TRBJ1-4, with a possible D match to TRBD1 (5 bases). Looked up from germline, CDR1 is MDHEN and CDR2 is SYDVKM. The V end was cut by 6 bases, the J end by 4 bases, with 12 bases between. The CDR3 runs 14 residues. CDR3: CASRPTGGNEKLFF. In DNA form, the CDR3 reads TGTGCCAGCAGGCCGACGGGGGGTAATGAAAAACTGTTTTTT. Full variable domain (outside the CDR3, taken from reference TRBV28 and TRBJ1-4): DVKVTQSSRYLVKRTGEKVFLECVQDMDHENMFWYRQDPGLGLRLIYFSYDVKMKEKGDIPEGYSVSREKKERFSLILESASTNQTSMYLCASRPTGGNEKLFFGSGTQLSVL.

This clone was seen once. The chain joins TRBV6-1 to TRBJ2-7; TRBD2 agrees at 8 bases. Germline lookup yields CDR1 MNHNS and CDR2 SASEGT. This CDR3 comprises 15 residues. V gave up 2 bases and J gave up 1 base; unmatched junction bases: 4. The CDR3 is CASSESGTRSYEQYF. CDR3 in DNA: TGTGCCAGCAGTGAATCCGGGACTAGGTCCTACGAGCAGTACTTC.